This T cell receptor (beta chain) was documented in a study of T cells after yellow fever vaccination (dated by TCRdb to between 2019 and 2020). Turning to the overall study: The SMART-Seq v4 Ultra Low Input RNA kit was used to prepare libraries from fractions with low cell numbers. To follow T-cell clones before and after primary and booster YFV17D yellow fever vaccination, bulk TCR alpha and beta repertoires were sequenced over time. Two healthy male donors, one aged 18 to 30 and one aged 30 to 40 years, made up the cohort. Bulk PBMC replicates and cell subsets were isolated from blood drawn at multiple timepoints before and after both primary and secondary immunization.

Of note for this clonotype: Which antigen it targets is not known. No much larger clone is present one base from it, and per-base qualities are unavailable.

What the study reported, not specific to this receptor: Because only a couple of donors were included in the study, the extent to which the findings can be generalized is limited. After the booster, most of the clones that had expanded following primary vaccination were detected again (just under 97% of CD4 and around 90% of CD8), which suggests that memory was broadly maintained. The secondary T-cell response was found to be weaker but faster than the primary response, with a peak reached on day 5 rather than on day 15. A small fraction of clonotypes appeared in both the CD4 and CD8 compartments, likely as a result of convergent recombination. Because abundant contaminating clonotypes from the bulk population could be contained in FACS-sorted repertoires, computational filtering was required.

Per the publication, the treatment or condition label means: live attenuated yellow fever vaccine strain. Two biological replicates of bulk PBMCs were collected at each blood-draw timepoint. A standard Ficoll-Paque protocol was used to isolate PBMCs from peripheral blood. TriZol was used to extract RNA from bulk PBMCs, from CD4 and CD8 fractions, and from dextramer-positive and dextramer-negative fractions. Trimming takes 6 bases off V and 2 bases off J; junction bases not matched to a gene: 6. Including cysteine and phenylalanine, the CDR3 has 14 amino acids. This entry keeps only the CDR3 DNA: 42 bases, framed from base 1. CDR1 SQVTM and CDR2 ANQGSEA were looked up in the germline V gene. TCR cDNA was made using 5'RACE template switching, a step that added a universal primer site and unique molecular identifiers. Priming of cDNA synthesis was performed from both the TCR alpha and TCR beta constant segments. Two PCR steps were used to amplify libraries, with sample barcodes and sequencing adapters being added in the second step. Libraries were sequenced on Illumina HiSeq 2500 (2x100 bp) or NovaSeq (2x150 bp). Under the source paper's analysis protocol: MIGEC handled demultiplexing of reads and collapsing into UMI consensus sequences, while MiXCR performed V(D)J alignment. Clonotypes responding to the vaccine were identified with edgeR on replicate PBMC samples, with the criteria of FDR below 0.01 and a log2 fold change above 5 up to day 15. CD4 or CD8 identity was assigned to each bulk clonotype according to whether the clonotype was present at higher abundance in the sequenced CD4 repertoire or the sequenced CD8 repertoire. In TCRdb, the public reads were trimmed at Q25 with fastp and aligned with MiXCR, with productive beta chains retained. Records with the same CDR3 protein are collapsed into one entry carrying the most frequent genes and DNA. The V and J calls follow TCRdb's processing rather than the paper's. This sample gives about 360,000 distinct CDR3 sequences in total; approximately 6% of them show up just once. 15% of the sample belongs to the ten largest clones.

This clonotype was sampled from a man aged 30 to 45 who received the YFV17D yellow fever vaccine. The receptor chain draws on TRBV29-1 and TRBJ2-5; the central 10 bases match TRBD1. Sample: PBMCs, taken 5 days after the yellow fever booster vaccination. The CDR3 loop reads CSVARDRGQETQYF. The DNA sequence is TGCAGCGTCGCCCGGGACAGGGGTCAAGAGACCCAGTACTTC.